Presented here are 24 T cell receptor beta chains from one specimen sequenced in a study of early T cells in non-severe SARS-CoV-2 infection. Each CDR3 protein gets one entry after TCRdb re-called the 5' RACE reads with MiXCR. The repertoire holds around 70,000 distinct CDR3 sequences, with approximately 11% as singletons. Sequenced: whole blood. The receptors were gathered from an adult who was a healthcare worker with PCR-confirmed SARS-CoV-2 infection or an uninfected control (not recorded which).

CDR3 protein: CASSIGSYNEQFF. CDR3 nucleotides: TGTGCCAGTAGTATTGGATCCTACAATGAGCAGTTCTTC. This rearrangement joins TRBV19 to TRBJ2-1; the D is unclear. Germline CDR1 and CDR2: LNHDA and SQIVND (reference sequence). Trimming took off 3 bases at V and 1 base at J, with 4 bases between the two ends. CDR3 size: 13 residues. Full variable domain (remainder filled in from reference TRBV19 and TRBJ2-1): DGGITQSPKYLFRKEGQNVTLSCEQNLNHDAMYWYRQDPGQGLRLIYYSQIVNDFQKGDIAEGYSVSREKKESFPLTVTSAQKNPTAFYLCASSIGSYNEQFFGPGTRLTVL.

J is TRBJ2-5 and V is TRBV7-9; D remains ambiguous. This CDR3 contains 13 residues. V was clipped by 5 bases and J by 4 bases, with 11 bases between them. Germline CDR1 SEHNR, CDR2 FQNEAQ (reference sequence). The CDR3 nucleotides read TGTGCCAGCAGCCCCCGTACGGCAGAGACCCAGTACTTC. Residues: CASSPRTAETQYF.

The sample holds a few counts of this clonotype. The chain joins TRBV6-4 to TRBJ2-1; 7 bases map to TRBD2. The CDR3 has 15 residues. CDR1 and CDR2 from the germline V gene are MRHNA and SNTAGT. J was trimmed by 5 bases and V by 3 bases; bases with no gene match: 7. This chain's CDR3 is CASSEEAGEHNEQFF. CDR3 nucleotides: TGTGCCAGCAGTGAAGAGGCGGGAGAACACAATGAGCAGTTCTTC.

The sample holds a few counts of this clonotype. The V call is TRBV12-3 or TRBV12-4, the J call TRBJ2-7, with 7 bases that match TRBD1. This CDR3 region has 14 residues. The ends lost 1 base at V and 1 base at J; junction bases unmatched: 1. The CDR3 loop reads CASSLGRGSYEQYF. Written as DNA, the CDR3 is TGTGCCAGCAGTTTAGGCAGGGGGTCCTACGAGCAGTACTTC.

In this sample, this clonotype turned up many times. The rearrangement joins TRBV6-2 or TRBV6-3 to TRBJ1-5; 8 bases map to TRBD1. Germline V gives CDR1 MNHEY, CDR2 SVGEGT. The CDR3 contains 14 residues. After removal of 6 bases from V and 3 bases from J, the junction contained 4 bases not matched to a gene. CDR3 bases: TGTGCCAGCAGCGAACAGGGGGTCAATCAGCCCCAGCATTTT. Translation gives CASSEQGVNQPQHF.

V and J are TRBV28 and TRBJ1-5; D might be TRBD1 (6 bases). Germline V lookup: CDR1 MDHEN, CDR2 SYDVKM. Trimming stripped 1 base from V and 3 bases from J, with 10 bases between. The CDR3 totals 15 residues. The CDR3 protein is CASSLFDRLNQPQHF. In DNA form, the CDR3 reads TGTGCCAGCAGTTTATTTGACAGGCTCAATCAGCCCCAGCATTTT.

This clonotype was counted only a few times. This chain uses TRBV7-9 with TRBJ1-1; the match to TRBD1 covers 10 bases. V trimming: 2 bases; J trimming: 8 bases; junction bases outside the gene matches: 5. Germline values: CDR1 SEHNR, CDR2 FQNEAQ (reference sequence). This CDR3 has 14 residues. CDR3 region: CASSLFVTGGEAFF. The CDR3 DNA follows: TGTGCCAGCAGCTTATTCGTGACAGGGGGCGAAGCTTTCTTT.

Many counts were recorded for this clonotype. CDR3 sequence: CAIGNGSSNEQFF. DNA for the CDR3: TGTGCCATCGGTAACGGGAGCAGCAATGAGCAGTTCTTC. The gene calls are TRBV10-3 and TRBJ2-1; tentative D call: TRBD2 (6 bases). The CDR3 has 13 amino acids. Germline assignment: CDR1 ENHRY and CDR2 SYGVKD. V shed 8 bases and J shed 6 bases, with 14 bases lying between them.

At least ten counts were recorded for this clonotype. The chain recombines TRBV28 with TRBJ2-7; tentatively, D is TRBD2 (5 bases). Trimming cost V 7 bases and J 4 bases, with 17 bases left between them. The CDR3 totals 14 residues. The V gene's germline CDR1 is MDHEN and CDR2 SYDVKM. The CDR3 reads CASKRYSGRYEQYF. The CDR3, as DNA: TGTGCCAGCAAGAGATACAGCGGAAGATACGAGCAGTACTTC.

This clonotype has more than one count but fewer than ten. The chain has TRBV3-1 and TRBJ2-3; D not resolved. This CDR3 spans 15 amino acids. The V gene's germline CDR1 is LGHDT and CDR2 YNNKEL (reference sequence). V lost 0 bases, J lost 4 bases, and 11 bases lay in between. CDR3 in amino acids: CASSQDLTRPDTQYF. The CDR3 DNA follows: TGTGCCAGCAGCCAAGATTTGACTCGACCAGATACGCAGTATTTT.

This clonotype was seen at least ten times. This chain connects TRBV19 to TRBJ2-7; TRBD1 matches 9 bases. The CDR3 loop spans 15 amino acids. Germline V gene lookup returns CDR1 LNHDA and CDR2 SQIVND (reference sequence). V shed 5 bases, J shed 1 base, and the junction held 6 bases outside the gene matches. DNA of the CDR3: TGTGCCAGTAGTTCCTCCGGGACAGGGTCCTACGAGCAGTACTTC. It codes for CASSSSGTGSYEQYF. The full variable domain, completed using reference TRBV19 and TRBJ2-7, is DGGITQSPKYLFRKEGQNVTLSCEQNLNHDAMYWYRQDPGQGLRLIYYSQIVNDFQKGDIAEGYSVSREKKESFPLTVTSAQKNPTAFYLCASSSSGTGSYEQYFGPGTRLTVT.

This sequence joins TRBV7-8 and TRBJ1-1; a weak D match, TRBD1 (6 bases). Per germline, CDR1 SGHVS and CDR2 FQNEAQ. V was trimmed by 2 bases and J by 1 base, leaving 11 bases between them. This CDR3 region has 15 residues. CDR3 sequence: CASSLWGGGNTEAFF. The DNA for the CDR3 is TGTGCCAGCAGCTTATGGGGAGGGGGGAACACTGAAGCTTTCTTT.

This clonotype was seen more than once but under ten times. This rearrangement joins TRBV29-1 to TRBJ2-3; no reliable D call. CDR1 SQVTM and CDR2 ANQGSEA come from the germline V gene. Trimming cost V 5 bases and J 0 bases, with 12 bases left between them. The CDR3 sequence is 14 residues long. In DNA, the CDR3 is TGCAGCGTTAAAGGACGGTTTAGCACAGATACGCAGTATTTT. Its protein is CSVKGRFSTDTQYF.

Ten or more counts support this clonotype. The chain combines TRBV6-6 with TRBJ1-1; D not resolved. This CDR3 has 11 amino acids. The germline V and J ends were trimmed by 8 bases and 3 bases, with 7 bases remaining between them. The V gene's germline CDR1 is MNHNY and CDR2 SVGAGI (reference sequence). The CDR3 nucleotides are TGTGCCAGCGAGCGATACACTGAAGCTTTCTTT. Protein: CASERYTEAFF.

This clonotype was observed many times. The rearrangement joins TRBV20-1 to TRBJ2-1; 8 nucleotides align to TRBD1. CDR1 is DFQATT, CDR2 SNEGSKA, per germline (reference sequence). The CDR3 loop spans 13 amino acids. In nucleotides, the CDR3 is TGCGGACGAGGGACAGGATTTGGGAATGAGCAGTTCTTC. It encodes CGRGTGFGNEQFF.

The chain carries TRBV6-2 or TRBV6-3 and TRBJ2-2; no definite D call. Germline V lookup: CDR1 MNHEY, CDR2 SVGEGT. V was clipped by 2 bases and J by 7 bases, with 8 bases between them. The CDR3 runs to 13 residues. The CDR3 coding sequence is TGTGCCAGCAGTTACGCGGTTAGCGGGGAGCTGTTTTTT. Encoded protein: CASSYAVSGELFF.

The V call is TRBV20-1, the J call TRBJ2-7, with D unclear. The CDR3 is 12 residues long. V was cut by 3 bases and J by 3 bases, with 9 bases left in between. Germline loops: CDR1 DFQATT, CDR2 SNEGSKA (reference sequence). The CDR3 is CSASRQDYEQYF. Written as DNA, the CDR3 is TGCAGTGCTAGTAGGCAGGACTACGAGCAGTACTTC.

The gene calls are TRBV19 and TRBJ1-5; 9 positions match TRBD1. J gave up 7 bases and V 8 bases, and 9 bases lay outside the gene matches. Germline lookup yields CDR1 LNHDA and CDR2 SQIVND (reference sequence). The CDR3 has 14 residues. The CDR3: CASQIQGARQPQHF. CDR3 sequence (DNA): TGTGCCAGTCAAATACAGGGGGCTCGACAGCCCCAGCATTTT.

V and J are TRBV9 and TRBJ2-4; D gene unclear. This CDR3 is built from 14 residues. Trimming removed 0 bases at V and 5 bases at J, with 9 bases between. Germline lookup yields CDR1 SGDLS and CDR2 YYNGEE. The CDR3 region has the DNA TGTGCCAGCAGCGTAGACGGCGACGAAAACATTCAGTACTTC. Translation: CASSVDGDENIQYF.

Only a few counts were recorded for this clonotype. The rearrangement joins TRBV6-1 to TRBJ2-6, with a tentative D call TRBD2 (5 bases). This CDR3 spans 16 amino acids. Germline CDR1 and CDR2: MNHNS and SASEGT. V lost 4 bases to trimming and J lost 4 bases, with 14 bases between them. In DNA form, the CDR3 reads TGTGCCAGCAGTGGGACTGCCACCCAGGGGGCCAACGTCCTGACTTTC. Translated: CASSGTATQGANVLTF.

CDR3 sequence reads: CASSVLKGAEGDTQYF. The CDR3 bases are TGTGCCAGCAGCGTATTAAAGGGGGCAGAGGGAGATACGCAGTATTTT. The rearrangement uses TRBV6-1 and TRBJ2-3; TRBD1 matches 7 bases. The V segment lost 6 bases and the J segment 5 bases; nucleotides outside the gene matches: 14. The length of the CDR3 is 16 residues. Germline lookup yields CDR1 MNHNS and CDR2 SASEGT.

This clonotype was seen a few times. This sequence joins TRBV5-5 and TRBJ2-5; 8 positions match TRBD2. With 6 bases clipped from V and 4 bases from J, the junction kept 8 bases outside the gene matches. Germline loops: CDR1 SGHKS, CDR2 YYEKEE (reference sequence). This CDR3 region has 14 residues. CDR3 residues: CASTREGQGETQYF. CDR3 in DNA: TGTGCCAGCACCCGGGAGGGCCAGGGAGAGACCCAGTACTTC.

This clonotype was counted a few times. The chain has TRBV25-1 and TRBJ2-5; 8 bases line up with TRBD1. Germline CDR1 is MGHDK and CDR2 is SYGVNS. The V segment lost 6 bases and the J segment 4 bases; nucleotides outside the gene matches: 4. The CDR3 length is 13 residues. The CDR3 sequence: CASRRTGTETQYF. The CDR3 region has the DNA TGTGCCAGCAGAAGGACAGGGACAGAGACCCAGTACTTC.

This clonotype was counted ten times or more. This chain connects TRBV2 to TRBJ1-1, with D unclear. The germline V and J ends were trimmed by 5 bases and 5 bases, with 15 bases remaining between them. Germline V lookup: CDR1 SNHLY, CDR2 FYNNEI. This CDR3 has 14 amino acids. The CDR3 DNA is TGTGCCAGCAGTCAACTCGGACGAAAGACTGAAGCTTTCTTT. Protein sequence: CASSQLGRKTEAFF.